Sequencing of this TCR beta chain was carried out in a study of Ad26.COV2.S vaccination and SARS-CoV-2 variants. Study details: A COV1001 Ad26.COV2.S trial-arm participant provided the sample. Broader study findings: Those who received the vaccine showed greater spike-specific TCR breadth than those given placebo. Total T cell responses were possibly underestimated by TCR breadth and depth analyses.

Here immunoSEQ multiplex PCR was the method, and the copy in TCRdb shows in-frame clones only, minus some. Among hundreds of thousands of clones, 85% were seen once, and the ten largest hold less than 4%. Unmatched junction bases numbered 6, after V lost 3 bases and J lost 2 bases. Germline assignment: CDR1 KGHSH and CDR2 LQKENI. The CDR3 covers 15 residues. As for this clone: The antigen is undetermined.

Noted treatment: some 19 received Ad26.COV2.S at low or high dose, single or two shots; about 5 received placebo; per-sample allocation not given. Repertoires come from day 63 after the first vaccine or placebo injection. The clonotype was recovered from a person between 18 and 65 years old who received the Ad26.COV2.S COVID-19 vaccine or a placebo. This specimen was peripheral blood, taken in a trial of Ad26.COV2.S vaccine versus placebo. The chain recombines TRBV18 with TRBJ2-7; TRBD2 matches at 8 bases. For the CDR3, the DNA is TGTGCCAGCTCACCCGGACTAGCTGGGACCTACGAGCAGTACTTC. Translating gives CASSPGLAGTYEQYF.